This TCR beta chain stems from a study of T-cell reconstitution after alpha-beta-depleted transplantation in children. Findings and limits, study-wide: T-cell counts and diversity were attributed mostly to newly produced T cells one year after transplant. Expanded graft clones, several hundred of them, were reportedly the source of alpha-beta T cells about two months after transplant. Some patients' high day-60 TCRbeta diversity was attributed to recipient cells surviving conditioning.

Many counts were recorded for this clonotype. Its antigen remains unidentified. The V end was cut by 4 bases, the J end by 5 bases, with 15 bases between. This CDR3 spans 14 amino acids. Germline V CDR1 and CDR2: SEHNR, FQNEAQ (reference sequence). Preparation of the TCRbeta library involved a method that used unique molecular identifiers. Each CDR3 protein is one row after TCRdb ran MiXCR on the PCR reads. Of about 110,000 distinct CDR3 sequences in the sample, 5.5% to 7% were seen once. The clonotype was recovered from a male patient aged 2-15 years who had a stem cell transplant for acute lymphoblastic leukemia, so the T cells may come from the graft donor. Sequenced here: PBMCs, mostly from graft donor cells, sampled 360 days after TCRalphabeta/CD19-depleted stem cell transplant. The V and J genes are TRBV7-9 and TRBJ2-7; D uncertain. The CDR3 nucleotides are TGTGCCAGCAGCTCCGCGATAGTTCTGAACGAGCAGTACTTC. It encodes CASSSAIVLNEQYF.